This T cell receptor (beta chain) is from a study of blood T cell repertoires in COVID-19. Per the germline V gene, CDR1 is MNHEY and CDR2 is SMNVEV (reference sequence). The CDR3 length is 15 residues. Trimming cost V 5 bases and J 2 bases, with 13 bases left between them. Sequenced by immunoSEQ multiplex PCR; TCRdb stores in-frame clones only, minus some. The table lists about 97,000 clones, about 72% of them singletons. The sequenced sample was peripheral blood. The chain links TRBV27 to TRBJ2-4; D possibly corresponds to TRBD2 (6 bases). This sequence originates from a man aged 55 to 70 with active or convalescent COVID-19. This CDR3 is CASSPRDLTKNIQYF. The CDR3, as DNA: TGTGCCAGCAGTCCCAGGGACTTAACCAAAAACATTCAGTACTTC.